The 17 T cell receptor beta chains below come from one sample, sequenced in a study of blood T cell repertoires in COVID-19. Profiled with immunoSEQ multiplex PCR; TCRdb holds only in-frame clones, not every one. Of approximately 140,000 clones in the sample, 80% to 90% are singletons; the top ten hold roughly 3%. Sequencing used peripheral blood. These TCRs come from a man between 65 and 85 years old with acute or convalescent COVID-19.

This chain joins TRBV11-2 and TRBJ2-7; TRBD1 agrees at 8 bases. CDR1 and CDR2 from the germline V gene are SGHAT and FQNNGV. The CDR3 contains 15 residues. The trim removed 1 base at V and 2 bases at J, leaving 4 bases unmatched. The CDR3 loop is CASSLGTGTTYEQYF. For the CDR3, the DNA is TGTGCCAGCAGCTTAGGGACAGGGACAACCTACGAGCAGTACTTC.

This clone was detected once. The chain employs TRBV6-5 and TRBJ2-5; D may be TRBD2 (5 bases). This CDR3 spans 15 amino acids. CDR1 is MNHEY and CDR2 is SVGAGI in the germline V gene. V was cut by 0 bases and J by 4 bases, with 12 bases left in between. CDR3 nucleotide sequence: TGTGCCAGCAGTTACTCCAGGCTAGCCGGAGAGACCCAGTACTTC. Amino acids: CASSYSRLAGETQYF.

The chain has TRBV6-2 or TRBV6-3 and TRBJ1-2; 7 bases are a match to TRBD1. After removal of 3 bases from V and 2 bases from J, the junction contained 6 bases not matched to a gene. From germline, CDR1 is MNHEY and CDR2 SVGEGT. The CDR3 is made up of 15 amino acids. This CDR3 reads CASSYPRQGNYGYTF. The CDR3, as DNA: TGTGCCAGCAGTTATCCTCGACAGGGAAACTATGGCTACACCTTC.

V gene TRBV29-1 combines with J gene TRBJ2-6; D is unclear. The V end was cut by 6 bases, the J end by 4 bases, with 7 bases between. The CDR3 is 12 residues long. CDR1 and CDR2 (germline): SQVTM, ANQGSEA. The CDR3 DNA sequence: TGCAGCGTGGCAGTGGGGGCCAACGTCCTGACTTTC. This sequence encodes CSVAVGANVLTF.

The chain uses TRBV6-6 and TRBJ1-6, with unresolved D. The V end lost 6 bases, the J end lost 5 bases, and 11 bases lay between the germline ends. The CDR3 spans 14 residues. Germline V gene sequence: CDR1 MNHNY, CDR2 SVGAGI (reference sequence). The CDR3, as DNA: TGTGCCAGCAGCCCGACTGGTAATAATTCACCCCTCCACTTT. Residues: CASSPTGNNSPLHF.

A word on this clone: At one end, the junction sequence differs from germline, possibly due to a read error. The V call is TRBV6-1, the J call TRBJ2-1; 7 bases fit TRBD2. The CDR3 extends over 14 amino acids. From germline, CDR1 is MNHNS and CDR2 SASEGT. The CDR3 reads CASREGSPGTMQFF. The CDR3 region has the DNA TGTGCCAGCAGGGAAGGGTCCCCGGGGACTATGCAGTTCTTC.

The V gene is TRBV10-3, the J gene TRBJ2-2; a weak D match, TRBD1 (5 bases). The germline CDR1 and CDR2 sequences are ENHRY and SYGVKD. Trimming took off 0 bases at V and 0 bases at J, with 8 bases between the two ends. CDR3 size: 16 residues. In DNA, the CDR3 is TGTGCCATCAGTGAGTCGCAGGGTGCGAACACCGGGGAGCTGTTTTTT. It codes for CAISESQGANTGELFF.

V usage is TRBV6-1 and J usage is TRBJ2-1, with TRBD2 matching 7 bases. J lost 2 bases, V lost 3 bases, and 4 bases had no gene match. The CDR3 is 15 residues long. Germline values: CDR1 MNHNS, CDR2 SASEGT. The CDR3 DNA sequence: TGTGCCAGCAGTGAGTCTCGGGGGGCCTACAATGAGCAGTTCTTC. It is translated as CASSESRGAYNEQFF.

As DNA, the CDR3 is TGTGCCAGCACCCTAGGGCCGGAGGCCTACGAGCAGTACTTC. Its translation is CASTLGPEAYEQYF. V usage is TRBV6-5 and J usage is TRBJ2-7; the D gene is possibly TRBD2 (5 bases). From germline, CDR1 is MNHEY and CDR2 SVGAGI. Between the trimmed V and J ends, which lost 7 bases and 2 bases, there was a span of 15 bases. This CDR3 spans 14 amino acids.

V usage is TRBV20-1 and J usage is TRBJ2-7, with TRBD2 matching 7 bases. CDR3 length equals 16 residues. The trim removed 3 bases at V and 1 base at J, leaving 12 bases unmatched. The germline CDR1 and CDR2 sequences are DFQATT and SNEGSKA (reference sequence). The CDR3 is CSASNHGGGRSYEQYF. In DNA form, the CDR3 reads TGCAGTGCTAGTAATCATGGGGGAGGGAGATCCTACGAGCAGTACTTC.

This chain links TRBV29-1 with TRBJ2-1; 10 bases map to TRBD1. Germline V CDR1 and CDR2: SQVTM, ANQGSEA. J gave up 8 bases and V 6 bases, and 7 bases lay outside the gene matches. The CDR3 totals 13 residues. The DNA of the CDR3 is TGCAGCGTGCTTCCGGGACAGGGGTATGAGCAGTTCTTC. It specifies CSVLPGQGYEQFF.

V and J are TRBV25-1 and TRBJ2-7, with a possible D match to TRBD2 (6 bases). V was shortened by 4 bases and J by 6 bases, with 19 bases between the two germline ends. CDR1 is MGHDK and CDR2 is SYGVNS in the germline V gene. The CDR3 contains 15 residues. CDR3 sequence reads: CASSGGAGGVGEQYF. The CDR3 nucleotides read TGTGCCAGCAGTGGTGGGGCCGGGGGAGTCGGCGAGCAGTACTTC.

This chain links TRBV7-9 with TRBJ2-7; D is possibly TRBD2 (7 bases). With 9 bases removed from V and 0 bases from J, the gap between germline ends came to 21 bases. The CDR3 has 16 residues. CDR1 SEHNR and CDR2 FQNEAQ come from the germline V gene (reference sequence). The CDR3 nucleotides read TGTGCCAGTTCCCTCGGGGGCGGGAGCTCCTCCTACGAGCAGTACTTC. Translating it yields CASSLGGGSSSYEQYF.

The genes are TRBV27 and TRBJ1-2, with TRBD1 identical over 9 bases. Germline CDR1 MNHEY, CDR2 SMNVEV (reference sequence). The trim removed 5 bases at V and 4 bases at J, leaving 5 bases unmatched. The CDR3 runs 14 residues. This CDR3 is CASSPGDRVYGYTF. The CDR3 coding sequence is TGTGCCAGCAGTCCGGGGGACAGGGTCTATGGCTACACCTTC.

The rearrangement joins TRBV7-2 to TRBJ1-4; 9 bases fit TRBD1. The J segment lost 7 bases and the V segment lost 5 bases, leaving 8 bases of the junction unmatched. Germline V CDR1 and CDR2: SGHTA, FQGNSA. The CDR3 totals 15 residues. CDR3 DNA sequence: TGTGCCAGCAGCGCCTTAACAGGGGGCATTGAAAAACTGTTTTTT. As protein: CASSALTGGIEKLFF.

This chain links TRBV2 with TRBJ1-4, with TRBD1 matching 8 bases. From germline, CDR1 is SNHLY and CDR2 FYNNEI. V lost 4 bases to trimming and J lost 3 bases; unmatched junction nucleotides: 1. The CDR3 extends over 14 amino acids. The CDR3 spells CASSVQGANEKLFF. The CDR3 DNA sequence: TGTGCCAGCAGTGTACAGGGGGCTAATGAAAAACTGTTTTTT.

This chain joins TRBV5-1 and TRBJ2-1, with 9 bases aligning to TRBD2. V lost 0 bases to trimming and J lost 7 bases; unmatched junction nucleotides: 5. Germline V gene sequence: CDR1 SGHRS, CDR2 YFSETQ. This CDR3 is 15 amino acids long. The CDR3 is CASSLVAGGVNEQFF. CDR3 in DNA: TGCGCCAGCAGCTTGGTGGCGGGGGGGGTGAATGAGCAGTTCTTC.